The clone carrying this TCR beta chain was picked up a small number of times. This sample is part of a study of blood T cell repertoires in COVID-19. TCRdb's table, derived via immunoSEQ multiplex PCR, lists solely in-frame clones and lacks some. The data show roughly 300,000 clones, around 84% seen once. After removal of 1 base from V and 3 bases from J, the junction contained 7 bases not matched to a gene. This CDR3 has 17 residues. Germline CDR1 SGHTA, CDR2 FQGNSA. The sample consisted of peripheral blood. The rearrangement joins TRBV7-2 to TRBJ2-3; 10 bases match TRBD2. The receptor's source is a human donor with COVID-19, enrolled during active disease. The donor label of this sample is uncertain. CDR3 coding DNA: TGTGCCAGCAGCTTAGAGTGGCTAGCGGGAGTAACAGATACGCAGTATTTT. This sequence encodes CASSLEWLAGVTDTQYF.